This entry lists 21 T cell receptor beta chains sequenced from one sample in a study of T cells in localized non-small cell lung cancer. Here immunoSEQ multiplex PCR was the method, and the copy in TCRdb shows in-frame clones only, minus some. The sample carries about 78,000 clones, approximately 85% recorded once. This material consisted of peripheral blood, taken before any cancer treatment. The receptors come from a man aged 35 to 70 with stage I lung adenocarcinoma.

CDR3 bases: TGTGCCAGCAGCTTAAAGGGACAGCTCTCCTACGAGCAGTACTTC. Translating gives CASSLKGQLSYEQYF. This sequence joins TRBV13 and TRBJ2-7, with 7 bases aligning to TRBD1. J lost 0 bases, V lost 2 bases, and 4 bases had no gene match. The germline V gene encodes CDR1 PRHDT and CDR2 FYEKMQ (reference sequence). This CDR3 is built from 15 residues.

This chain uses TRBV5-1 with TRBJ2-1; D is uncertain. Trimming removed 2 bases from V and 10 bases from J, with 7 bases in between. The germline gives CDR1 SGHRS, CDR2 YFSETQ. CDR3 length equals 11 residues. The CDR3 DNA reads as TGCGCCAGCAGCTTTCTAGAGGAGCAGTTCTTC. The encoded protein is CASSFLEEQFF. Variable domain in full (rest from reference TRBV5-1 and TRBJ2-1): KAGVTQTPRYLIKTRGQQVTLSCSPISGHRSVSWYQQTPGQGLQFLFEYFSETQRNKGNFPGRFSGRQFSNSRSEMNVSTLELGDSALYLCASSFLEEQFFGPGTRLTVL.

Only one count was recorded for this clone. CDR3 loop: CASNRDGKESEQFF. The CDR3 region has the DNA TGTGCCAGTAACAGGGACGGGAAAGAGTCTGAGCAGTTCTTC. V and J are TRBV19 and TRBJ2-1; maybe TRBD1 (6 bases). Trimming took 7 bases from V and 9 from J, leaving 19 bases between them. The CDR3 consists of 14 residues. Germline V gene lookup returns CDR1 LNHDA and CDR2 SQIVND (reference sequence).

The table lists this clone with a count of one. CDR3 bases: TGTGCCAGCAGCAGGAGGGGGGGGGTAGATACGAATCAGCCCCAGCATTTT. This sequence encodes CASSRRGGVDTNQPQHF. V and J are TRBV7-2 and TRBJ1-5; the D gene is possibly TRBD1 (6 bases). The CDR3 has 17 amino acids. Deletions cut 5 bases from V and 4 bases from J, with 21 bases between. The germline V gene has CDR1 SGHTA and CDR2 FQGNSA.

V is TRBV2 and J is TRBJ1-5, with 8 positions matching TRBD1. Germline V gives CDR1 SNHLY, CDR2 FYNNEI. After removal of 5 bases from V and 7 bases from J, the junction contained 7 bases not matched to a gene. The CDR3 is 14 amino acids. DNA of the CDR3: TGTGCCAGCAGTCTGACAGGGGAGTTACAGCCCCAGCATTTT. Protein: CASSLTGELQPQHF.

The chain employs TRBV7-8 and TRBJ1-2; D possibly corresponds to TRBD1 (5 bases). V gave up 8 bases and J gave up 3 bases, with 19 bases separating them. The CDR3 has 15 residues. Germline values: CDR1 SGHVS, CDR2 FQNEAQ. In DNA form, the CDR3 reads TGTGCCAGCCGACGCCAGGCGGGGGGTGACTATGGCTACACCTTC. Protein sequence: CASRRQAGGDYGYTF.

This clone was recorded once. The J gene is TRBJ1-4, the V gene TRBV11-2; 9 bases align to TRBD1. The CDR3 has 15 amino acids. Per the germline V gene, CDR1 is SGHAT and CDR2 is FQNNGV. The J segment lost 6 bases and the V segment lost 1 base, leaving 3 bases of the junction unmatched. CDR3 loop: CASSLGDRDHEKLFF. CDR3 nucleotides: TGTGCCAGCAGCTTAGGGGACAGGGATCATGAAAAACTGTTTTTT. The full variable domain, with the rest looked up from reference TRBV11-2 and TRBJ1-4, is EAGVAQSPRYKIIEKRQSVAFWCNPISGHATLYWYQQILGQGPKLLIQFQNNGVVDDSQLPKDRFSAERLKGVDSTLKIQPAKLEDSAVYLCASSLGDRDHEKLFFGSGTQLSVL.

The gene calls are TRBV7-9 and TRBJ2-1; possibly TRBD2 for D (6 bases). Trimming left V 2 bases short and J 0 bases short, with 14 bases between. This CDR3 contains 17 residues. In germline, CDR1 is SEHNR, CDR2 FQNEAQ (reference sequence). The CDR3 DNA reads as TGTGCCAGCAGCTTAACGGGACTTAGGAGCTCCTACAATGAGCAGTTCTTC. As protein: CASSLTGLRSSYNEQFF.

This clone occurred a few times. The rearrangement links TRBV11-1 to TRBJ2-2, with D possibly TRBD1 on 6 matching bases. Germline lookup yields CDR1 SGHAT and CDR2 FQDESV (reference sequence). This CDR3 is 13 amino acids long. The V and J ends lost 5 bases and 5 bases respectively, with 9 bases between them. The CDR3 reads CASSKQGTGELFF. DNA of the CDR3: TGTGCCAGCAGCAAACAGGGAACCGGGGAGCTGTTTTTT.

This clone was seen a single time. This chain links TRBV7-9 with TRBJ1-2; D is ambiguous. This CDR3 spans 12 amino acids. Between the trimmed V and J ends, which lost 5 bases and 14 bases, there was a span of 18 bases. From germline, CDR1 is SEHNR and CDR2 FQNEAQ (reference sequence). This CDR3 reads CASSPPPGRKTF. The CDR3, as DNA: TGTGCCAGCAGCCCCCCACCCGGCAGGAAAACCTTC.

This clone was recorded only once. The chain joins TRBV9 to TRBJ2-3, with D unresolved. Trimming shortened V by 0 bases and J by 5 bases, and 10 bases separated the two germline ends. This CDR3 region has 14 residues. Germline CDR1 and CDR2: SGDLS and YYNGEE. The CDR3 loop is CASSVVPSIDTQYF. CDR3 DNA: TGTGCCAGCAGCGTAGTACCTAGTATAGATACGCAGTATTTT.

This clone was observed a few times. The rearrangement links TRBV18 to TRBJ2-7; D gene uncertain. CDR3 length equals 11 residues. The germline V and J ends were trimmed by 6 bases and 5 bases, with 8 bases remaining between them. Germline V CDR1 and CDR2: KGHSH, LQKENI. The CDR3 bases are TGTGCCAGCTCTCCTGCTAACGAGCAGTACTTC. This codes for CASSPANEQYF.

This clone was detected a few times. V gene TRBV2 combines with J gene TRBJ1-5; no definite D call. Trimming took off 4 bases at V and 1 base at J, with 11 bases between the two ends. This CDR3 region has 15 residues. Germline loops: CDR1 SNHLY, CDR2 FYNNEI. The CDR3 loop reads CASSGWIGSNQPQHF. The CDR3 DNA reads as TGTGCCAGCAGTGGGTGGATTGGGAGCAATCAGCCCCAGCATTTT.

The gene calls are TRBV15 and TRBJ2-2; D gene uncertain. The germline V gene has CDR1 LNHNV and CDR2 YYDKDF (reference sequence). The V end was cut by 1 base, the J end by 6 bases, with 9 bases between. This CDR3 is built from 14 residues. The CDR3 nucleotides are TGTGCCACCAGCAGAGGCCTAACAGCCGGGGAGCTGTTTTTT. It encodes CATSRGLTAGELFF.

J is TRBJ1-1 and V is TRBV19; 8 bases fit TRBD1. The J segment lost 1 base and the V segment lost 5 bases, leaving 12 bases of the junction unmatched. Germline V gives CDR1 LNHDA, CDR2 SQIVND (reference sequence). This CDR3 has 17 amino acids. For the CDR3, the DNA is TGTGCCAGTAGTTCCCCGACAGGGGCCCAGACGAACACTGAAGCTTTCTTT. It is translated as CASSSPTGAQTNTEAFF.

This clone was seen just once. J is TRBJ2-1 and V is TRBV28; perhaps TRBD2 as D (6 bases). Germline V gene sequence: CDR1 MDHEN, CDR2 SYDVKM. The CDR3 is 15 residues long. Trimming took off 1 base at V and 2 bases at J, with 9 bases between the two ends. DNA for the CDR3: TGTGCCAGCAGTTTATCGGGAGTAGCCTACAATGAGCAGTTCTTC. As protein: CASSLSGVAYNEQFF.

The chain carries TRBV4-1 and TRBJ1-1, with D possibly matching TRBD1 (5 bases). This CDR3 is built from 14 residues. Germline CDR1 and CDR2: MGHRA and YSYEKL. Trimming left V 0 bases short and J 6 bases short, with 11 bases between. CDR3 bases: TGCGCCAGCAGCCAAGATGAACCCAGGGCTGAAGCTTTCTTT. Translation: CASSQDEPRAEAFF.

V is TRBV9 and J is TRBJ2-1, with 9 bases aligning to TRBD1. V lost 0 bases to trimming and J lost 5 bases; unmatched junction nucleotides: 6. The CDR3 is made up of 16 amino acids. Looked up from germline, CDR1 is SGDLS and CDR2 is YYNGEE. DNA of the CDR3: TGTGCCAGCAGCGTAGTTGTGACAGGGGGAAACAATGAGCAGTTCTTC. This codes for CASSVVVTGGNNEQFF.

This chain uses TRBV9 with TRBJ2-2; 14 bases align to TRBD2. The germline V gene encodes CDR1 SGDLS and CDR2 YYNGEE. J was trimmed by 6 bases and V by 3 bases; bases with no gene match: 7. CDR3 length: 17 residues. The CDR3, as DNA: TGTGCCAGCAGCGCAAGACTAGCGGGGGGGTCCCCCGGGGAGCTGTTTTTT. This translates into CASSARLAGGSPGELFF.

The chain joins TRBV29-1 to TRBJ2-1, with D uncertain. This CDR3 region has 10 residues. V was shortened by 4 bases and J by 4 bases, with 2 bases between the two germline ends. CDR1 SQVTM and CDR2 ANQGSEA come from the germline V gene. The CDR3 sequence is CSVGYNEQFF. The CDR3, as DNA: TGCAGCGTTGGGTACAATGAGCAGTTCTTC.

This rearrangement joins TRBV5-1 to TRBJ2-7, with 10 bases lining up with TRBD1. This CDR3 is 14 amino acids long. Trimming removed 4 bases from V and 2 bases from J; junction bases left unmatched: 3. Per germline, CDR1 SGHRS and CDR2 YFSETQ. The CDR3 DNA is TGCGCCAGCAGCCGCGGGACAGGGGCCTACGAGCAGTACTTC. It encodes CASSRGTGAYEQYF. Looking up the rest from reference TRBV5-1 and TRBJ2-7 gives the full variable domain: KAGVTQTPRYLIKTRGQQVTLSCSPISGHRSVSWYQQTPGQGLQFLFEYFSETQRNKGNFPGRFSGRQFSNSRSEMNVSTLELGDSALYLCASSRGTGAYEQYFGPGTRLTVT.